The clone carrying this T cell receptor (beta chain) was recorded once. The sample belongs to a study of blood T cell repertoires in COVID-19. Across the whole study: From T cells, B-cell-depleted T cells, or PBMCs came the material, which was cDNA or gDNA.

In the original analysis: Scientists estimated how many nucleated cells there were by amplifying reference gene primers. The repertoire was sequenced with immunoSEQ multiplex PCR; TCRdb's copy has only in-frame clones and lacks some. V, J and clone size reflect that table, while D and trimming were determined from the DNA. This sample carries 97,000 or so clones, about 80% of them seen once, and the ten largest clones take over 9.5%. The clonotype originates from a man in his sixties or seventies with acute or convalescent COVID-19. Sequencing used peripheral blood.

The DNA of the CDR3 is TGTGCCAGCAGCCAACAAAACACTGAAGCTTTCTTT. Its protein product is CASSQQNTEAFF. The chain links TRBV3-1 (or the pseudogene TRBV3-2) to TRBJ1-1; D ambiguous. The CDR3 length is 12 residues. V dropped 2 bases and J dropped 2 bases, with 3 bases sitting between them. Germline V gene data show CDR1 as LGHDT and CDR2 as YNNKEL (reference sequence).